This T cell receptor (beta chain) is drawn from a study of T cells expressing NK-cell markers. Study-wide background: It was sorted CD3+CD56-NKG2C+, CD3+CD56+NKG2C- and CD3+CD56+NKG2C+ T cells that provided the TCR beta repertoires.

CDR1 MDHEN and CDR2 SYDVKM come from the germline V gene. CDR3 length: 14 amino acids. Note on this clonotype: Its antigen is undetermined.

With the 5' RACE reads reprocessed, TCRdb shows one record per CDR3 protein and no DNA. In all, the sample yields some 390,000 distinct CDR3 sequences. Notes on the study in general: HCMV specificity was not established for the expanded NKG2C+ T cell clones.

The specimen sequenced was blood T cells: a sorted CD56 or NKG2C T cell subset, CD4+ or CD8+ T cells, or bulk PBMC T cells (not recorded which). The rearrangement joins TRBV28 to TRBJ2-2. This TCR was sampled from a woman in her forties or fifties in good health. CDR3 sequence: CASSDLGGTGELFF.